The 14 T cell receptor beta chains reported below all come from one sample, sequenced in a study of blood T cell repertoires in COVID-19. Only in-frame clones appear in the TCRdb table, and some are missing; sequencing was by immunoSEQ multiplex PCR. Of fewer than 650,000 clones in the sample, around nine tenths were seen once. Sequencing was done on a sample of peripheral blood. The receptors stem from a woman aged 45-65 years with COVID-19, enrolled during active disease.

The CDR3 DNA is TGTGCCAGTAGTGGTAGGGGGCTGAACACTGAAGCTTTCTTT. This sequence encodes CASSGRGLNTEAFF. The chain recombines TRBV19 with TRBJ1-1, with TRBD1 matching 7 bases. Germline CDR1 reads LNHDA; CDR2 reads SQIVND (reference sequence). This CDR3 has 14 residues. With 5 bases clipped from V and 0 bases from J, the junction kept 3 bases outside the gene matches.

The CDR3 here is CASSQQGERYTF. The CDR3 nucleotides read TGTGCCAGCAGTCAACAGGGGGAGCGCTACACCTTC. The chain joins TRBV28 to TRBJ1-2, with TRBD1 identical over 8 bases. The CDR3 loop spans 12 amino acids. CDR1 and CDR2 from the germline V gene are MDHEN and SYDVKM. V shed 5 bases and J 9 bases; nucleotides not matched to a gene: 5.

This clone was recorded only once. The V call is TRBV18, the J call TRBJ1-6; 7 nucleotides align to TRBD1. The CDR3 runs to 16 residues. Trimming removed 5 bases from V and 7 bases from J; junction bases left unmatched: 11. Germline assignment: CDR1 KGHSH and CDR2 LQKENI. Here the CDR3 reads CASSLARYRGNSPLHF. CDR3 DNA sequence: TGTGCCAGCTCATTAGCAAGGTACAGGGGAAATTCACCCCTCCACTTT.

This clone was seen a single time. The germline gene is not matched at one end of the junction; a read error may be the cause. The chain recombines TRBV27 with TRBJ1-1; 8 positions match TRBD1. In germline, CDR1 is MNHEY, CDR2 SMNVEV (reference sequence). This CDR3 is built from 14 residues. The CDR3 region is CASSWTGLNTEAFF. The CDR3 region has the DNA TGTGCCAGTAGTTGGACAGGGTTGAACACTGAAGCTTTCTTT.

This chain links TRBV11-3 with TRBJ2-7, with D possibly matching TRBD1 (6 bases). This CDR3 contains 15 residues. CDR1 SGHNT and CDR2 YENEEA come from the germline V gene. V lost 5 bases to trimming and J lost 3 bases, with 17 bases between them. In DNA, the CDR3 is TGTGCCAGCAGCCCTGGATTCAGGGGTCACTACGAGCAGTACTTC. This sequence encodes CASSPGFRGHYEQYF.

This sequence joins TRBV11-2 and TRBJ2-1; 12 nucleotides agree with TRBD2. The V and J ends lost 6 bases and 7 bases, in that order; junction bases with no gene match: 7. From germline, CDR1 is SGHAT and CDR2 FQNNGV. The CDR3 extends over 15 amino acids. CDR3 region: CASRASGGARNEQFF. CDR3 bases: TGTGCCAGCAGGGCTAGCGGGGGGGCAAGGAATGAGCAGTTCTTC.

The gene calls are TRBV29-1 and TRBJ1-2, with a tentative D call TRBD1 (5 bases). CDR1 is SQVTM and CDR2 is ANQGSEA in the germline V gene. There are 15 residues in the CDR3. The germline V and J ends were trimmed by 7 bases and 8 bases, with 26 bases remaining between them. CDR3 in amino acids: CSADLPGGTRGGYTF. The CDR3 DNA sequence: TGCAGCGCTGATCTACCCGGGGGTACACGGGGAGGCTACACCTTC.

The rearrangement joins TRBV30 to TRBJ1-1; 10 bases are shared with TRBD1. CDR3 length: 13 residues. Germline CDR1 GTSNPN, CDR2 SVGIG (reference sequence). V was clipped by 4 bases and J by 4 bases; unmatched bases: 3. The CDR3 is CAWTGTGVTEAFF. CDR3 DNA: TGTGCCTGGACCGGGACAGGGGTCACTGAAGCTTTCTTT.

In DNA, the CDR3 is TGTGCCAGCAGCCCGGGGACAGGGGTTAACTATGGCTACACCTTC. It is translated as CASSPGTGVNYGYTF. This chain joins TRBV7-2 and TRBJ1-2; the match to TRBD1 covers 10 bases. The CDR3 is 15 residues long. The J segment lost 1 base and the V segment lost 5 bases, leaving 4 bases of the junction unmatched. Looked up from germline, CDR1 is SGHTA and CDR2 is FQGNSA.

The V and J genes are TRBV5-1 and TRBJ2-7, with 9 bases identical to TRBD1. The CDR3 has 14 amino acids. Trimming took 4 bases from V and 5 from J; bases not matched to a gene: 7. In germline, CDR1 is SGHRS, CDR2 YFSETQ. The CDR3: CASSPWDREDEQYF. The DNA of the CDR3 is TGCGCCAGCAGCCCCTGGGACAGGGAGGACGAGCAGTACTTC.

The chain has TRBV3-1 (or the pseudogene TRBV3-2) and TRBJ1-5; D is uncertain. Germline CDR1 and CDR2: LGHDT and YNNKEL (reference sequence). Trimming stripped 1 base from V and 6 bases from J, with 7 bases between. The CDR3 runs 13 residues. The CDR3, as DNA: TGTGCCAGCAGCCAAGGAGGGAGTCAGCCCCAGCATTTT. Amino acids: CASSQGGSQPQHF.

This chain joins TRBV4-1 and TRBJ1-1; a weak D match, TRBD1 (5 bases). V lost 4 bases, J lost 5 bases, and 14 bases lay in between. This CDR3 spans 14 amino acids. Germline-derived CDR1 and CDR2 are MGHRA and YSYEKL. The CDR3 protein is CASSLETRGTEAFF. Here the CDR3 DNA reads TGCGCCAGCAGCCTAGAGACGCGGGGGACTGAAGCTTTCTTT.

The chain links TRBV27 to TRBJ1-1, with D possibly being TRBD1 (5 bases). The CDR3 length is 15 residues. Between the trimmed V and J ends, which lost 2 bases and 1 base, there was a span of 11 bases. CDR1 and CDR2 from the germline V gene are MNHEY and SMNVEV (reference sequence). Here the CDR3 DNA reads TGTGCCAGCAGTTTAGAGGGGAGGGAGAACACTGAAGCTTTCTTT. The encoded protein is CASSLEGRENTEAFF.

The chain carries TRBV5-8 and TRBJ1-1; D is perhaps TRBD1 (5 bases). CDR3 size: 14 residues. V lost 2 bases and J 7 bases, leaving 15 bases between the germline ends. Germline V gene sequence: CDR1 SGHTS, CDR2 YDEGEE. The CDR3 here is CASSFGDETDEAFF. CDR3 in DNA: TGTGCCAGCAGCTTCGGCGATGAGACAGATGAAGCTTTCTTT.